Presented here are 17 T cell receptor beta chains from one specimen sequenced in a study of cytomegalovirus exposure and HLA in healthy donors. The PCR employed 60 Vbeta primers together with 13 Jbeta primers. Using immunoSEQ multiplex PCR, the repertoire was profiled, and TCRdb retains in-frame clones only, with some absent. Counted here are approximately 190,000 clones, approximately 70% occurring once; the ten biggest clones make up about 2%. The sequencing sample was made of PBMCs. Receptor source: a woman in her thirties in good health and CMV-seronegative.

This sequence joins TRBV10-3 and TRBJ2-7, with D tentatively TRBD1 (5 bases). The CDR3 is made up of 14 amino acids. Trimming shortened V by 1 base and J by 0 bases, and 7 bases separated the two germline ends. Germline CDR1 is ENHRY and CDR2 is SYGVKD. CDR3 in DNA: TGTGCCATCAGTGAGTACAGGAACTCCTACGAGCAGTACTTC. Residues: CAISEYRNSYEQYF.

The V gene is TRBV25-1, the J gene TRBJ2-3; the D gene is possibly TRBD1 (5 bases). The CDR3 has 14 amino acids. The V end was cut by 5 bases, the J end by 4 bases, with 13 bases between. Germline V gives CDR1 MGHDK, CDR2 SYGVNS. The CDR3 region has the DNA TGTGCCAGCAGTTCCAGGGTTCTCTCAGATACGCAGTATTTT. Amino acid sequence: CASSSRVLSDTQYF.

This rearrangement joins TRBV7-9 to TRBJ2-7, with D perhaps TRBD1 (6 bases). The V end lost 5 bases, the J end lost 9 bases, and 14 bases lay between the germline ends. Germline loops: CDR1 SEHNR, CDR2 FQNEAQ (reference sequence). The CDR3 runs 12 residues. CDR3 loop: CASSQTGLVQYF. Written as DNA, the CDR3 is TGTGCCAGCAGCCAAACAGGGTTGGTGCAGTACTTC.

V gene TRBV19 combines with J gene TRBJ2-1; TRBD2 matches at 8 bases. Per the germline V gene, CDR1 is LNHDA and CDR2 is SQIVND (reference sequence). CDR3 length: 15 amino acids. Trimming cost V 3 bases and J 2 bases; bases outside gene matches: 3. The CDR3 protein is CASSIRAGAYNEQFF. The CDR3 region has the DNA TGTGCCAGTAGTATCAGAGCGGGGGCCTACAATGAGCAGTTCTTC.

With respect to this clone: Different DNA sequences within this sample yield the same CDR3. The chain is built from TRBV5-4 and TRBJ2-7, with 11 bases matching TRBD2. V lost 4 bases to trimming and J lost 0 bases; unmatched junction nucleotides: 3. This CDR3 is 15 amino acids long. The germline gives CDR1 SGHNT, CDR2 YYREEE (reference sequence). As DNA, the CDR3 is TGTGCCAGCAGCCCCGGACTAGCGGGCTCCTACGAGCAGTACTTC. This translates into CASSPGLAGSYEQYF.

Only one count was recorded for this clone. The chain carries TRBV18 and TRBJ1-3; D is undetermined. The CDR3 is made up of 15 amino acids. The V gene lost 5 bases and the J gene lost 2 bases, with 13 bases spanning the gap. The germline V gene has CDR1 KGHSH and CDR2 LQKENI. CDR3 sequence reads: CASSETDSTGNTIYF. The CDR3 bases are TGTGCCAGCTCAGAGACTGATTCCACTGGAAACACCATATATTTT.

J is TRBJ1-1 and V is TRBV29-1; no firm D call. V was shortened by 3 bases and J by 5 bases, with 19 bases between the two germline ends. Germline assignment: CDR1 SQVTM and CDR2 ANQGSEA. The CDR3 covers 15 residues. For the CDR3, the DNA is TGCAGCGTTGAGATCCATGCGGCCTACGGGACTGAAGCTTTCTTT. It yields the protein CSVEIHAAYGTEAFF.

This chain connects TRBV30 to TRBJ1-1; D ambiguous. Germline lookup yields CDR1 GTSNPN and CDR2 SVGIG (reference sequence). The CDR3 spans 13 residues. V gave up 0 bases and J gave up 5 bases, with 10 bases separating them. CDR3 in amino acids: CAWSVGGRTEAFF. The CDR3 DNA sequence: TGTGCCTGGAGTGTTGGAGGAAGAACTGAAGCTTTCTTT.

The rearrangement links TRBV5-4 to TRBJ2-2; 7 bases fit TRBD2. The CDR3 runs to 16 residues. Trimming cost V 0 bases and J 4 bases; bases outside gene matches: 6. Germline assignment: CDR1 SGHNT and CDR2 YYREEE (reference sequence). The CDR3 is CASSLGGGRGTGELFF. The CDR3 DNA reads as TGTGCCAGCAGCTTGGGGGGCGGGAGAGGCACCGGGGAGCTGTTTTTT.

V usage is TRBV6-6 and J usage is TRBJ1-1; D possibly corresponds to TRBD1 (6 bases). Trimming cost V 6 bases and J 0 bases, with 14 bases left between them. The CDR3 contains 15 residues. CDR1 and CDR2 from the germline V gene are MNHNY and SVGAGI (reference sequence). This CDR3 is CASRVQGRMNTEAFF. The CDR3 DNA reads TGTGCCAGCAGAGTACAGGGAAGGATGAACACTGAAGCTTTCTTT.

This clone came up a few times. This sequence joins TRBV21-1 and TRBJ1-2; the D segment call TRBD1 is taken from the table without a DNA check. TRBV21-1 is labeled a pseudogene. There are 15 residues in the CDR3. The CDR3 DNA sequence: TGTGCCAGCAGCAAAGAGAACAGTCCTCTCTATGGCTACACCTTC. This sequence encodes CASSKENSPLYGYTF.

This clone has just a few counts. The rearrangement links TRBV10-2 to TRBJ2-5; D might be TRBD1 (5 bases). The CDR3 has 16 residues. V was pared by 3 bases and J by 1 base, with 15 bases between. Germline assignment: CDR1 WSHSY and CDR2 SAAADI. The CDR3 region has the DNA TGCGCCAGCAGTGATCCGCCGGCGACAGCCCAAGAGACCCAGTACTTC. As protein: CASSDPPATAQETQYF.

The chain couples TRBV19 to TRBJ1-4; 7 positions match TRBD1. V dropped 6 bases and J dropped 7; count of bases not matched to a gene: 14. CDR3 size: 16 residues. Germline values: CDR1 LNHDA, CDR2 SQIVND (reference sequence). CDR3 in amino acids: CASSPGTVAVSEKLFF. CDR3 coding DNA: TGTGCCAGTAGCCCCGGGACAGTGGCAGTGAGTGAAAAACTGTTTTTT.

The sample holds a few counts of this clone. The V call is TRBV6-1, the J call TRBJ1-6, with unresolved D. Germline V CDR1 and CDR2: MNHNS, SASEGT. The CDR3 extends over 16 amino acids. The V end lost 4 bases, the J end lost 6 bases, and 16 bases lay between the germline ends. CDR3 region: CASSAPVTSSNSPLHF. CDR3 nucleotides: TGTGCCAGCAGTGCGCCTGTGACATCAAGTAATTCACCCCTCCACTTT.

The J gene is TRBJ2-2, the V gene TRBV4-3; no reliable D call. The CDR3 extends over 17 amino acids. Trimming removed 0 bases from V and 2 bases from J, with 13 bases in between. CDR1 and CDR2 (germline): LGHNA, YSLEER. The CDR3, as DNA: TGCGCCAGCAGCCAAGAAGCTACGCGGTTAAACACCGGGGAGCTGTTTTTT. This codes for CASSQEATRLNTGELFF.

The chain is built from TRBV28 and TRBJ1-5; D is unclear. The germline V and J ends were trimmed by 5 bases and 0 bases, with 14 bases remaining between them. Germline V gene lookup returns CDR1 MDHEN and CDR2 SYDVKM. This CDR3 is built from 16 residues. Here the CDR3 DNA reads TGTGCCAGCAGTCGGTTTGGAGTGGGTAGCAATCAGCCCCAGCATTTT. Its translation is CASSRFGVGSNQPQHF.

J is TRBJ2-1 and V is TRBV25-1; D not certain. V was shortened by 6 bases and J by 4 bases, with 16 bases between the two germline ends. CDR1 MGHDK and CDR2 SYGVNS come from the germline V gene. There are 15 residues in the CDR3. CDR3 sequence reads: CASRSDSSAYNEQFF. CDR3 DNA: TGTGCCAGCAGGAGTGACTCATCGGCGTACAATGAGCAGTTCTTC.